Listed below are T cell receptor beta chains from one sample, sequenced in a study of vaccination effects on CD4 cells after COVID-19. Profiling relied on immunoSEQ multiplex PCR, and the TCRdb table lists in-frame clones only, not all of them. The sample shows nearly 45,000 clones, 72% of them seen only once. No antigen has been identified for these receptors. The sequencing here drew on CD4+ T cells from PBMCs cultured without peptide, taken after COVID-19 vaccination. Receptors were obtained from a human donor who received a COVID-19 vaccine. Each CDR3 is given with its conserved first and last residue. Each record gives: V gene, D gene, clone size, J gene, CDR3 DNA, CDR3 protein. D genes are given only for firm matches. Size values are once, few and many counts, or a class for expanded clones, and some rows have none.

TRBV30,-,-,TRBJ1-3,TGTGCCTGGAGTGTCACTAGTGGAAACACCATATATTTT,CAWSVTSGNTIYF
TRBV30,-,-,TRBJ1-1,TGTGCCTGGAGTCGCAGGGAAGGCTCTGAAGCTTTCTTT,CAWSRREGSEAFF
TRBV14,-,-,TRBJ2-1,TGTGCCAGCAGCTTAATGATTAATGAGCAGTTCTTC,CASSLMINEQFF
TRBV7-2,TRBD2,-,TRBJ2-1,TGTGCCAGCAGCTCCACTAGCGGGAGTGTGGTGCAGTTCTTC,CASSSTSGSVVQFF
TRBV19,-,once,TRBJ1-4,TGTGCCAGTACTTATACAGGGAGATATAATGAAAAACTGTTTTTT,CASTYTGRYNEKLFF
TRBV7-8,TRBD1,-,TRBJ1-3,TGTGCCAGCAGCTTAGGGACAGGGGTTGCTGGAAACACCATATATTTT,CASSLGTGVAGNTIYF
TRBV29-1,-,few,TRBJ1-2,TGCAGCGTTGTTGGTCGGGGGCGCAGCTATGGCTACACCTTC,CSVVGRGRSYGYTF
TRBV7-9,TRBD1,-,TRBJ1-6,TGTGCCAGCACTCCCATGGGGACAGCCAATAATTCACCCCTCCACTTT,CASTPMGTANNSPLHF
TRBV6-2/TRBV6-3,TRBD2,-,TRBJ2-1,TGTGCCAGCAGTGGAACGCGGGAGGCGAGTATTGAGCAGTTCTTC,CASSGTREASIEQFF
TRBV5-6,-,-,TRBJ2-1,TGTGCCAGCAGCTTGGCCCCAGTCGACAGGACCAATGAGCAGTTCTTC,CASSLAPVDRTNEQFF
TRBV18,-,-,TRBJ1-3,TGTGCCAGCTCACCCGAAATGCCCTCCTCTGGAAACACCATATATTTT,CASSPEMPSSGNTIYF
TRBV5-1,-,-,TRBJ1-2,TGCGCCAGCAGCTCCAACCCAACCTCAGCCTATGGCTACACCTTC,CASSSNPTSAYGYTF
TRBV3-1/TRBV3-2,TRBD1,-,TRBJ1-1,TGTGCCAGCAGCCCCGACAGGGAGGGTGAAGCTTTCTTT,CASSPDREGEAFF
TRBV7-2,TRBD2,-,TRBJ2-5,TGTGCCAGCAGCTTAATGGGACTAGTTCCTCGGCAAGAGACCCAGTACTTC,CASSLMGLVPRQETQYF
TRBV6-5,-,-,TRBJ1-1,TGTGCCAGCAGAACCGGAGTGAACACTGAAGCTTTCTTT,CASRTGVNTEAFF
TRBV10-3,-,-,TRBJ1-6,TGTGCCATCAGTGACCAAGCCCCTAATTCACCCCTCCACTTT,CAISDQAPNSPLHF
TRBV2,TRBD1,-,TRBJ1-3,TGTGCCAGCACTCCGATGACAGGGACTTTTGGAAACACCATATATTTT,CASTPMTGTFGNTIYF
TRBV5-4,-,-,TRBJ1-1,TGTGCCAGCAGCCCCGACTACTATAACACTGAAGCTTTCTTT,CASSPDYYNTEAFF
TRBV6-1,-,-,TRBJ1-4,TGTGCCAGCAGTGACAGGGGAGTTACTAATGAAAAACTGTTTTTT,CASSDRGVTNEKLFF
TRBV7-9,-,once,TRBJ1-4,TGTGCCAGCAGCTTAGGTGGTATACAGCCTAATGAAAAACTGTTTTTT,CASSLGGIQPNEKLFF
TRBV6-6,TRBD2,-,TRBJ2-1,TGTGCCAGCAGTCCTCCCTTCCTAGCGGGGGAGTCCTACAATGAGCAGTTCTTC,CASSPPFLAGESYNEQFF
TRBV24-1,TRBD2,few,TRBJ2-1,TGTGCCACCAGTGGGGCCGCGGGAGGGGAGCAGTTCTTC,CATSGAAGGEQFF
TRBV5-1,TRBD2,-,TRBJ2-3,TGCGCCAGCAGCTTCTCAATTCGACTAGCGGGGGGGGTAAACACAGATACGCAGTATTTT,CASSFSIRLAGGVNTDTQYF
TRBV5-4,-,few,TRBJ2-1,TGTGCCAGCAGCTTCCCAGGGACTGAGCAGTTCTTC,CASSFPGTEQFF
TRBV14,TRBD2,-,TRBJ2-2,TGTGCCAGCAGTACTAGCGGGAGGACGAACACCGGGGAGCTGTTTTTT,CASSTSGRTNTGELFF
TRBV21-1,-,-,TRBJ1-6,TGTGCCAGCAGCAAGGACGATAAGAGCTCCTATAATTCACCCCTCCACTTT,CASSKDDKSSYNSPLHF
TRBV18,-,-,TRBJ1-1,TGTGCCAGCTCACCGCTCGGGGGCGGGGGTGAAGCTTTCTTT,CASSPLGGGGEAFF
TRBV2,-,few,TRBJ1-5,TGTGCCAGCAATTGGGTCCCCAATCAGCCCCAGCATTTT,CASNWVPNQPQHF
TRBV7-9,-,-,TRBJ1-2,TGTGCCAGCAGCCTGCGGGACACCTATGGCTACACCTTC,CASSLRDTYGYTF
TRBV29-1,-,once,TRBJ2-7,TGCAGCGTTGGAACACCGCCTTACGAGCAGTACTTC,CSVGTPPYEQYF
TRBV7-9,TRBD1,-,TRBJ2-7,TGTGCCAGCAGCCCCCGGGGGACAGGGGGTCACGAGCAGTACTTC,CASSPRGTGGHEQYF
TRBV11-3,-,-,TRBJ2-1,TGTGCCAGCAGTTCACCCCCGTACGAGCAGTTCTTC,CASSSPPYEQFF
TRBV19,-,-,TRBJ2-2,TGTGCCAGTAGCAGACCTGAGGGGAACACCGGGGAGCTGTTTTTT,CASSRPEGNTGELFF
TRBV27,TRBD1,once,TRBJ2-7,TGTGCCAGCAGTTTAAGTGGGACAGTGGCCTACGAGCAGTACTTC,CASSLSGTVAYEQYF
TRBV5-4,TRBD1,-,TRBJ2-7,TGTGCCAGCAGCTCTCAACAGGGGACCTACGAGCAGTACTTC,CASSSQQGTYEQYF
TRBV24-1,-,-,TRBJ2-3,TGTGCCACCAGTCCGCGCGGGAACACAGATACGCAGTATTTT,CATSPRGNTDTQYF
TRBV2,TRBD1,-,TRBJ1-2,TGTGCCAGCAGTGAAGTTCAGACAGGGGGAGGAGGCTACACCTTC,CASSEVQTGGGGYTF
TRBV7-2,-,-,TRBJ1-2,TGTGCCAGCAGCTTCCCAGCTTCTTATGGCTACACCTTC,CASSFPASYGYTF
TRBV5-1,TRBD2,-,TRBJ2-3,TGCGCCAGCACATACGGGAGGCCCACAGATACGCAGTATTTT,CASTYGRPTDTQYF
TRBV6-6,-,-,TRBJ1-5,TGTGCCAGCACCCTTGTGGACAATCAGCCCCAGCATTTT,CASTLVDNQPQHF
TRBV29-1,-,few,TRBJ1-5,TGCAGCGTTGCTGACGGAGTGTTAGGCAATCAGCCCCAGCATTTT,CSVADGVLGNQPQHF
TRBV29-1,-,-,TRBJ2-2,TGCGCGGGGTGGGGAGCGAGCGGGGAGCTGTTTTTT,CAGWGASGELFF
TRBV7-9,-,-,TRBJ1-1,TGTGCCAGCAGCTTAAAGTCGCAAGCTGAAGCTTTCTTT,CASSLKSQAEAFF